This T cell receptor beta chain was found in a study of T cell responses to AZD1222 COVID-19 vaccine. Data came from immunoSEQ multiplex PCR; TCRdb stores just in-frame clones and leaves some out. Altogether approximately 100,000 clones are present, 87% being singletons, with the ten largest covering 4% to 6%. CDR3 size: 18 residues. With 1 base clipped from V and 3 bases from J, the junction kept 9 bases outside the gene matches. Germline lookup yields CDR1 SGHTA and CDR2 FQGNSA. J is TRBJ2-5 and V is TRBV7-2; 12 nucleotides agree with TRBD2. The sequence was obtained from an adult in good health. The sample consisted of peripheral blood, taken on day 0 of AZD1222 vaccination. The CDR3 DNA is TGTGCCAGCAGCTTAGGATACCTAGCGGGAGGGCTAGAAGAGACCCAGTACTTC. Its protein is CASSLGYLAGGLEETQYF.